This T cell receptor (beta chain) was sequenced during a study of blood T cell repertoires in COVID-19. Study information: PBMCs, B-cell-depleted T cells, or T cells were the source of the cDNA or gDNA that made up the material.

The length of the CDR3 is 16 residues. The germline V gene has CDR1 MGHRA and CDR2 YSYEKL. J gave up 0 bases and V 0 bases, and 5 bases lay outside the gene matches. Measured with immunoSEQ multiplex PCR; TCRdb has only the in-frame clones, and not every one. The data show some 66,000 clones, with roughly 82% seen just once and around 6.3% held by the top ten. The sequence came from a man aged 55-75 years with acute or convalescent COVID-19. Material: peripheral blood. This chain uses TRBV4-1 with TRBJ2-7; 7 bases are a match to TRBD1. CDR3 bases: TGCGCCAGCAGCCAAGATATCGGGACAGTCTCCTACGAGCAGTACTTC. It encodes CASSQDIGTVSYEQYF.